This entry describes one TCR beta chain. The data belong to a study of T cell changes during pregnancy in multiple sclerosis. V shed 1 base and J shed 7 bases, with 14 bases lying between them. CDR1 and CDR2 (germline): PRHDT, FYEKMQ (reference sequence). There are 14 residues in the CDR3. This table comes from immunoSEQ multiplex PCR, and its TCRdb copy is limited to in-frame clones, with some not included. The repertoire holds about 38,000 clones, 88% seen once, with about 7% in the top ten. V gene TRBV13 combines with J gene TRBJ2-7; possible D gene TRBD2, 5 bases. This TCR was sampled from a female donor with multiple sclerosis, enrolled in a pregnancy study. This material consisted of CD8+ T cells from peripheral blood mononuclear cells, taken in the third trimester of pregnancy. CDR3 amino acids: CASSLAGELGEQYF. In nucleotides, the CDR3 is TGTGCCAGCAGCTTAGCCGGGGAGCTGGGGGAGCAGTACTTC. Full variable domain (outside the CDR3, taken from reference TRBV13 and TRBJ2-7): AAGVIQSPRHLIKEKRETATLKCYPIPRHDTVYWYQQGPGQDPQFLISFYEKMQSDKGSIPDRFSAQQFSDYHSELNMSSLELGDSALYFCASSLAGELGEQYFGPGTRLTVT.